The rows below give T cell receptor beta chains drawn from one sample of a study of T cells in Graves' hyperthyroidism and ophthalmopathy. TCRdb called the multiplex PCR reads again in MiXCR, with one record for every CDR3 protein. The repertoire holds around 350,000 distinct CDR3 sequences, with about 14% as singletons. Material: blood. These receptors came from a woman younger than 45 with Graves' ophthalmopathy. CDR3s include the opening cysteine and the closing phenylalanine or tryptophan. The D gene is left open where the match is weak. Clone size appears in some rows only: once, few, many, or a class for an expanded clone.

>.|TRBV25-1|few|TRBJ2-7
CANRNLGGKIVYEQYF
TGTGCCAACCGTAACTTAGGGGGGAAAATCGTCTACGAGCAGTACTTC
>TRBD1|TRBV20-1|.|TRBJ2-1
CSASGQGAQDEQFF
TGCAGTGCTTCCGGGCAGGGGGCGCAGGATGAGCAGTTCTTC
>.|TRBV29-1|many|TRBJ1-2
CSVVLRGLNYGYTF
TGCAGCGTTGTACTTCGGGGATTAAACTATGGCTACACCTTC
>.|TRBV11-3|many|TRBJ1-1
CASSLNVVRAEAFF
TGTGCCAGCAGCTTAAACGTCGTCAGGGCTGAAGCTTTCTTT
>TRBD2|TRBV20-1|.|TRBJ2-1
CSASGSGDEQFF
TGCAGTGCTAGTGGGAGCGGGGATGAGCAGTTCTTC
>.|TRBV7-7|once|TRBJ2-3
CASSASPLEDTQYF
TGTGCTAGCAGCGCCTCCCCATTGGAAGATACGCAGTATTTT
>TRBD1|TRBV20-1|few|TRBJ1-3
CSAKGTGLNTIYF
TGCAGTGCAAAAGGGACAGGGTTGAACACCATATATTTT
>.|TRBV5-5|.|TRBJ2-1
CAGSLALNNEQFF
TGTGCCGGCAGCTTGGCCCTCAACAATGAGCAGTTCTTC
>TRBD2|TRBV15|.|TRBJ2-2
CATSRVAGGLTGELFF
TGTGCCACCAGCAGAGTGGCGGGGGGGCTTACCGGGGAGCTGTTTTTT
>.|TRBV4-1|.|TRBJ2-3
CASSHRYKAGEFTDTQYF
TGCGCCAGCAGCCACCGCTACAAGGCCGGGGAATTCACAGATACGCAGTATTTT
>.|TRBV3-1|many|TRBJ2-5
CASNGDNQETQYF
TGTGCCAGCAATGGGGATAACCAAGAGACCCAGTACTTC
>.|TRBV27|many|TRBJ1-2
CASARQVLGGGYTF
TGTGCCAGCGCGCGACAGGTTCTAGGTGGTGGCTACACCTTC
>TRBD1|TRBV2|many|TRBJ2-7
CASTPGTGIHEQYF
TGTGCCAGCACCCCCGGGACAGGGATCCACGAGCAGTACTTC
>TRBD2|TRBV5-6|many|TRBJ2-1
CASSFELAGSYNEQFF
TGTGCCAGCAGCTTCGAACTAGCGGGGTCTTACAATGAGCAGTTCTTC
>.|TRBV28|many|TRBJ2-7
CASSLLQDYEQYF
TGTGCCAGCAGTCTACTACAGGATTACGAGCAGTACTTC
>.|TRBV2|many|TRBJ1-1
CASIADSNTEAFF
TGTGCCAGCATTGCGGATTCGAACACTGAAGCTTTCTTT
>.|TRBV7-3|few|TRBJ1-1
CASSLTGSFTEALF
TGTGCCAGCAGCTTGACGGGTTCATTCACTGAAGCTCTCTTT
>.|TRBV10-3|.|TRBJ2-2
CAISDQTGTVGELFF
TGTGCCATCAGTGATCAAACAGGGACGGTCGGGGAGCTGTTTTTT
>.|TRBV28|many|TRBJ1-1
CASSSREGVSWAFF
TGTGCCAGCAGTTCCCGGGAAGGAGTTTCTTGGGCTTTCTTT
>TRBD1|TRBV19|many|TRBJ1-1
CASTRQGLTPEAFF
TGTGCCAGTACCCGACAGGGGCTGACTCCTGAAGCTTTCTTT
>.|TRBV20-1|many|TRBJ2-7
CSARDSTNSEQYF
TGCAGTGCTAGAGATAGTACCAACTCGGAGCAGTACTTC
>.|TRBV5-1|many|TRBJ2-2
CASSPNLVNSGELFF
TGCGCCAGCAGCCCCAACTTGGTGAATTCCGGGGAGCTGTTTTTT
>.|TRBV14|few|TRBJ1-2
CASSIKRGGDGYTF
TGTGCCAGCAGCATAAAAAGGGGTGGCGATGGCTACACCTTC
>.|TRBV9|many|TRBJ2-1
CASSVAGGPNNEQFF
TGTGCCAGCAGCGTAGCAGGGGGGCCTAACAATGAGCAGTTCTTC
>.|TRBV7-9|many|TRBJ1-4
CASSLAGDGEKLFF
TGTGCCAGCAGCTTAGCAGGGGACGGCGAAAAACTGTTTTTT
>.|TRBV14|many|TRBJ2-5
CASSQASYSRQETQYF
TGTGCCAGCAGCCAAGCCTCGTATTCTCGGCAAGAGACCCAGTACTTC
>TRBD1|TRBV27|few|TRBJ1-1
CASSLTRQGGTEAFF
TGTGCCAGCAGTTTAACCAGACAGGGGGGCACTGAAGCTTTCTTT
>TRBD1|TRBV15|many|TRBJ2-7
CATSPLTGEAYEQYF
TGTGCCACCAGCCCTCTGACAGGGGAGGCCTACGAGCAGTACTTC
>.|TRBV6-2/TRBV6-3|many|TRBJ2-1
CASSYDWTGWNEQFF
TGTGCCAGCAGCTACGACTGGACGGGTTGGAATGAGCAGTTCTTC
>TRBD2|TRBV24-1|many|TRBJ2-3
CATEASGGTDTQYF
TGTGCCACCGAGGCTAGCGGCGGCACAGATACGCAGTATTTT
>TRBD1|TRBV10-3|many|TRBJ1-1
CAIRGTDTEAFF
TGTGCCATCAGGGGGACAGACACTGAAGCTTTCTTT
>.|TRBV7-2|many|TRBJ2-5
CASSWDGRRQETQYF
TGTGCCAGCAGCTGGGACGGGCGGCGACAAGAGACCCAGTACTTC
>.|TRBV6-1|.|TRBJ1-2
CASSHTAGPGYGYTF
TGTGCCAGCAGTCACACCGCCGGACCCGGCTATGGCTACACCTTC